Here is one T cell receptor beta chain with its context. Only in-frame clones appear in the TCRdb table, and some are missing; sequencing was by immunoSEQ multiplex PCR. This sample has around 110,000 clones, with 75% to 90% found just once. The sample comes from a study of control samples from healthy donors and cancer patients. V lost 6 bases and J lost 4; bases outside the gene matches: 5. CDR1 is SNHLY and CDR2 is FYNNEI in the germline V gene. This CDR3 region has 15 residues. The TCR comes from a woman aged 50 to 65 with colorectal cancer. The chain has TRBV2 and TRBJ2-3; 12 bases are shared with TRBD2. The sample taken for sequencing was PBMCs. The CDR3 DNA reads TGTGCCAGCAGGGCCCTAGCGGGGGGGTCAGATACGCAGTATTTT. Its protein product is CASRALAGGSDTQYF.